One TCR beta chain is described in this entry. No antigen is known for it. This sample is part of a study of PD-1 blockade in classical Hodgkin lymphoma. Documented time point: newly diagnosed, previously untreated cHL patient sample. For comparison, PBMCs from newly diagnosed, untreated classical Hodgkin lymphoma were used. Study-wide findings and caveats: Newly diagnosed patients were reported to start with lower TCR diversity than healthy donors. Factors driving the repertoire differences, possibly disease activity or prior therapy, remain undefined.

Sequenced by immunoSEQ multiplex PCR; TCRdb stores in-frame clones only, minus some. The table has more than 15,000 clones, about 85% seen once. Trimming shortened V by 0 bases and J by 0 bases, and 12 bases separated the two germline ends. This CDR3 has 16 amino acids. Germline V lookup: CDR1 SGHNT, CDR2 YYREEE (reference sequence). Sequences were obtained from peripheral blood mononuclear cells (PBMCs). The clonotype originates from a human donor with classical Hodgkin lymphoma. The V gene is TRBV5-4, the J gene TRBJ1-1, with a tentative D call TRBD1 (5 bases). Written as DNA, the CDR3 is TGTGCCAGCAGCTTGGCGAGGGACCTAGTGAACACTGAAGCTTTCTTT. It yields the protein CASSLARDLVNTEAFF.